The 24 T cell receptor beta chains in this list originate from one sample, sequenced in a study of T cells in Graves' hyperthyroidism and ophthalmopathy. TCR beta CDR3 regions were amplified from RNA transcripts. When the TCR CDR3 underwent first-round RT-PCR, the HTBI primer set was used. TCRdb re-derived calls from the multiplex PCR reads in MiXCR, one entry per CDR3 protein. The profile shows 450,000 to 700,000 distinct CDR3 sequences, approximately 44% of them singletons. The sequencing sample was made of peripheral blood or thyroid tissue (not recorded which). These receptors originate from an adult woman with Graves' disease, either hyperthyroidism or ophthalmopathy (not recorded which).

The rearrangement joins TRBV7-3 to TRBJ1-1, with D uncertain. The V and J ends lost 6 bases and 6 bases respectively, with 11 bases between them. This CDR3 comprises 12 residues. Germline V gene sequence: CDR1 SGHTA, CDR2 FQGTGA. This chain's CDR3 is CASSQPGAEAFF. In nucleotides, the CDR3 is TGTGCCAGCAGTCAGCCTGGGGCTGAAGCTTTCTTT.

The rearrangement uses TRBV24-1 and TRBJ2-7, with 7 positions matching TRBD2. CDR1 KGHDR and CDR2 SFDVKD come from the germline V gene. CDR3 length: 15 amino acids. Germline trimming cut 12 bases from V and 6 bases from J; bases unmatched to any gene: 19. The CDR3: CAPIRRTFPGGEQYF. CDR3 bases: TGTGCCCCCATCCGCCGGACTTTTCCGGGGGGCGAGCAGTACTTC.

With regard to this clonotype: Sequence at one end of the junction differs from germline and may be a read error. The chain employs TRBV11-2 and TRBJ2-7, with 7 nucleotides matching TRBD1. This CDR3 contains 13 residues. Germline CDR1 SGHAT, CDR2 FQNNGV. CDR3 sequence: CATSRQGVDEQYF. The CDR3 region has the DNA TGTGCCACCAGCAGACAGGGAGTGGACGAGCAGTACTTC.

This clonotype was picked up many times. The CDR3 sequence is CASSLTQGTGYGYTF. For the CDR3, the DNA is TGTGCCAGCAGCTTGACACAGGGGACTGGATATGGCTACACCTTC. The rearrangement links TRBV5-4 to TRBJ1-2; 7 nucleotides line up with TRBD1. Germline values: CDR1 SGHNT, CDR2 YYREEE (reference sequence). The ends lost 1 base at V and 5 bases at J; junction bases unmatched: 8. This CDR3 has 15 amino acids.

The sample holds one count of this clonotype. This chain links TRBV2 with TRBJ1-5; 7 bases align to TRBD1. This CDR3 contains 15 residues. V gave up 6 bases and J gave up 6 bases; unmatched junction bases: 11. CDR1 and CDR2 (germline): SNHLY, FYNNEI. Written as DNA, the CDR3 is TGTGCCAGCAGACGCGGGACAGCCGTTTCTCAGCCCCAGCATTTT. Translated, it gives CASRRGTAVSQPQHF.

J is TRBJ1-2 and V is TRBV10-3; 7 bases are a match to TRBD1. Germline CDR1 reads ENHRY; CDR2 reads SYGVKD. The CDR3 contains 12 residues. V lost 6 bases to trimming and J lost 6 bases; unmatched junction nucleotides: 4. CDR3: CAIRGTVHGYTF. The CDR3 nucleotides read TGTGCCATCAGGGGGACAGTGCATGGCTACACCTTC.

The rearrangement joins TRBV29-1 to TRBJ1-1; no reliable D call. This CDR3 spans 11 amino acids. Germline V gene sequence: CDR1 SQVTM, CDR2 ANQGSEA. Trimming left V 7 bases short and J 7 bases short, with 13 bases between. The CDR3 reads CSEEVRGEAFF. CDR3 DNA: TGCAGCGAGGAGGTTCGTGGTGAAGCTTTCTTT.

The table lists this clonotype with a few counts. J is TRBJ2-5 and V is TRBV6-6, with 7 nucleotides matching TRBD2. The CDR3 contains 15 residues. Germline CDR1 and CDR2: MNHNY and SVGAGI (reference sequence). The junction had 12 bases not matched to a gene; V was cut back by 6 bases and J by 5 bases. CDR3 DNA: TGTGCCAGCAGCCTTTATTACGGGGGGAGGGAGACCCAGTACTTC. This translates into CASSLYYGGRETQYF.

This clonotype was detected many times. The rearrangement joins TRBV5-5 to TRBJ1-1, with 7 nucleotides matching TRBD1. CDR3 size: 15 residues. J lost 0 bases, V lost 6 bases, and 8 bases had no gene match. CDR1 is SGHKS and CDR2 is YYEKEE in the germline V gene (reference sequence). CDR3 sequence: CASTGTAFMNTEAFF. CDR3 DNA sequence: TGTGCCAGCACCGGGACAGCGTTCATGAACACTGAAGCTTTCTTT.

A few counts support this clonotype. V gene TRBV20-1 combines with J gene TRBJ2-6; 10 bases line up with TRBD1. The CDR3 length is 15 residues. From germline, CDR1 is DFQATT and CDR2 SNEGSKA (reference sequence). V was pared by 1 base and J by 17 bases, with 14 bases of the junction left unmatched. The CDR3 here is CSARAYRDRGGVLTF. CDR3 bases: TGCAGTGCTAGAGCTTATCGGGACAGGGGAGGTGTCTTGACTTTC.

The chain joins TRBV28 to TRBJ1-5; D unclear. The CDR3 extends over 15 amino acids. With 2 bases removed from V and 0 bases from J, the gap between germline ends came to 8 bases. CDR1 and CDR2 (germline): MDHEN, SYDVKM. The CDR3 DNA follows: TGTGCCAGCAGTTTACACCCCCTTAGCAATCAGCCCCAGCATTTT. Translating it yields CASSLHPLSNQPQHF.

The chain combines TRBV11-2 with TRBJ1-6; D uncertain. CDR3 size: 14 residues. Looked up from germline, CDR1 is SGHAT and CDR2 is FQNNGV. Trimming stripped 1 base from V and 7 bases from J, with 8 bases between. The CDR3 DNA follows: TGTGCCAGCAGCTTAGGACGGGAGAATTCACCCCTCCACTTT. Translated: CASSLGRENSPLHF.

Regarding this clonotype: The junction does not match germline at one end; this may be a read error. This chain uses TRBV15 with TRBJ2-7, with D possibly TRBD1 on 7 matching bases. There are 14 residues in the CDR3. The germline CDR1 and CDR2 sequences are LNHNV and YYDKDF (reference sequence). The CDR3 is CATSRGGTASEQYF. In nucleotides, the CDR3 is TGCGCCACCAGCAGAGGAGGGACAGCCTCCGAGCAGTACTTC.

V is TRBV10-3 and J is TRBJ2-1; D gene unclear. V shed 0 bases and J shed 5 bases, with 5 bases lying between them. The CDR3 consists of 13 residues. Germline V CDR1 and CDR2: ENHRY, SYGVKD. The CDR3 DNA reads as TGTGCCATCAGTGAGTCTCGGGACAATGAGCAGTTCTTC. Translated, it gives CAISESRDNEQFF.

The chain recombines TRBV5-1 with TRBJ1-4; D not certain. The CDR3 spans 14 residues. Trimming cost V 2 bases and J 3 bases, with 8 bases left between them. Germline loops: CDR1 SGHRS, CDR2 YFSETQ. The DNA of the CDR3 is TGCGCCAGCAGCTTCCCGGGGTCTAATGAAAAACTGTTTTTT. Its translation is CASSFPGSNEKLFF. The complete variable domain, with remaining parts taken from reference TRBV5-1 and TRBJ1-4, reads KAGVTQTPRYLIKTRGQQVTLSCSPISGHRSVSWYQQTPGQGLQFLFEYFSETQRNKGNFPGRFSGRQFSNSRSEMNVSTLELGDSALYLCASSFPGSNEKLFFGSGTQLSVL.

This clonotype was recorded many times. This chain connects TRBV20-1 to TRBJ2-2; no firm D call. The CDR3 consists of 12 residues. The germline V gene has CDR1 DFQATT and CDR2 SNEGSKA (reference sequence). The CDR3 loop is CSLADHTGELFF. CDR3 bases: TGCAGCTTAGCTGATCACACCGGGGAGCTGTTTTTT.

This clonotype was seen more than once but under ten times. The chain combines TRBV28 with TRBJ1-2; possibly TRBD1 for D (5 bases). The CDR3 spans 15 residues. Trimming left V 6 bases short and J 4 bases short, with 18 bases between. Per germline, CDR1 MDHEN and CDR2 SYDVKM. The CDR3 bases are TGTGCCAGCAGATCAAGCGGGGCGGACACCTATGGCTACACCTTC. Translated: CASRSSGADTYGYTF.

This clonotype was seen repeatedly, ten times or more. This chain connects TRBV3-1 to TRBJ2-5; the D gene is possibly TRBD2 (5 bases). The CDR3 runs to 15 residues. V lost 4 bases and J 5 bases, leaving 17 bases between the germline ends. CDR1 is LGHDT and CDR2 is YNNKEL in the germline V gene (reference sequence). CDR3 sequence reads: CASSLGGLMSETQYF. CDR3 coding DNA: TGTGCCAGCAGCCTAGGCGGACTCATGTCGGAGACCCAGTACTTC.

This clonotype was picked up one time. CDR3 sequence reads: CASSDGRINEAFF. The CDR3 coding sequence is TGTGCCAGCAGTGACGGCCGGATTAATGAAGCTTTCTTT. V usage is TRBV2 and J usage is TRBJ1-1; D gene uncertain. Germline V gene lookup returns CDR1 SNHLY and CDR2 FYNNEI. Trimming took off 3 bases at V and 7 bases at J, with 12 bases between the two ends. This CDR3 has 13 amino acids.

For this clonotype: One junction end disagrees with the germline gene, perhaps due to a read error. The V and J genes are TRBV15 and TRBJ2-7; D possibly uses TRBD1 or TRBD2 (5 bases each). The CDR3 spans 16 residues. Germline CDR1 reads LNHNV; CDR2 reads YYDKDF (reference sequence). The CDR3 DNA sequence: TGTGCCACCAGCAGCGATAACGGGGCCGACTCCTATGAGCAGTACTTC. Its protein is CATSSDNGADSYEQYF. The full variable domain, rest sourced from reference TRBV15 and TRBJ2-7, is DAMVIQNPRYQVTQFGKPVTLSCSQTLNHNVMYWYQQKSSQAPKLLFHYYDKDFNNEADTPDNFQSRRPNTSFCFLDIRSPGLGDTAMYLCATSSDNGADSYEQYFGPGTRLTVT.

On this clonotype itself: A read error may produce the germline difference seen at one junction end. CDR3 bases: TGCGCCAGCAGCCACCCGGAGGGCCACTACGAAAAACTGTTTTTT. It yields the protein CASSHPEGHYEKLFF. The chain links TRBV7-2 to TRBJ1-4; D not resolved. The germline CDR1 and CDR2 sequences are SGHTA and FQGNSA. The CDR3 loop spans 15 amino acids.

This clonotype has just one count. The chain combines TRBV20-1 with TRBJ2-5; 8 bases agree with TRBD1. Germline values: CDR1 DFQATT, CDR2 SNEGSKA (reference sequence). With V trimmed by 3 bases and J by 2 bases, 5 bases remained unmatched. This CDR3 has 14 amino acids. CDR3 nucleotides: TGCAGTGCTAGGGACAGGGTGGGACAAGAGACCCAGTACTTC. Its translation is CSARDRVGQETQYF.

The table lists this clonotype with a few counts. The chain carries TRBV27 and TRBJ2-7, with TRBD1 matching over 8 bases. Per the germline V gene, CDR1 is MNHEY and CDR2 is SMNVEV (reference sequence). The junction had 5 bases not matched to a gene; V was cut back by 2 bases and J by 2 bases. The CDR3 length is 15 residues. The CDR3 DNA reads TGTGCCAGCAGTTTAAGGGACAGGCCAACCTACGAGCAGTACTTC. Encoded protein: CASSLRDRPTYEQYF.

This clonotype has at least ten counts. The J gene is TRBJ2-7, the V gene TRBV7-2; tentatively, D is TRBD2 (5 bases). Deletions cut 4 bases from V and 3 bases from J, with 25 bases between. Germline V gene sequence: CDR1 SGHTA, CDR2 FQGNSA. The CDR3 is 18 amino acids. In nucleotides, the CDR3 is TGTGCCAGCAGCTCGAGCGTCGGGTCCGGGGTTCGAGTCTACGAGCAGTACTTC. Its protein product is CASSSSVGSGVRVYEQYF.